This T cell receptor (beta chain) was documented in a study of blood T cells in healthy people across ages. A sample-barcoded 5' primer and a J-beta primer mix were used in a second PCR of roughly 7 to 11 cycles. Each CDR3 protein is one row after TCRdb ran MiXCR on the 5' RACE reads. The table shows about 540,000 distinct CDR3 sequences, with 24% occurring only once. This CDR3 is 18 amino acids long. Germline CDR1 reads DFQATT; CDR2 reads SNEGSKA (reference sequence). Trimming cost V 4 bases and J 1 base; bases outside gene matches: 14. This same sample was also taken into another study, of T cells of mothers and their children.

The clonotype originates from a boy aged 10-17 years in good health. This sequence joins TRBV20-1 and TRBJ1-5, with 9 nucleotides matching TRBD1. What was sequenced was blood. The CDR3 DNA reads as TGCAGTGCTATTACAGGGGGCGGTCTAATAAGGAGCAATCAGCCCCAGCATTTT. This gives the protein CSAITGGGLIRSNQPQHF.